These 8 T cell receptor beta chains came from one sample sequenced in a study of T cell repertoires in cytomegalovirus infection (dated by TCRdb to between 2018 and 2020). This sample was sequenced with an Illumina HiSeq 1500. Using fastp trimming at Q25 and MiXCR clonotype assembly, TCRdb reanalyzed the public sequencing data and kept in-frame beta chains. Rows are unified per CDR3 protein, each entry keeping the most common DNA and genes. The sample yields approximately 110,000 distinct CDR3 sequences; about 40% were counted once. Roughly 70% of the sample comes from the top ten. No antigen is known for these receptors. The treatment or condition label, as the study defines it: in vitro stimulation with specific CMV peptide epitopes to enrich CMV-specific T cells. Sample: CD8+ T cells from cultured PBMCs, taken from culture after CMV antigen stimulation. These receptors were collected from a human donor in good health (CMV status not recorded). Some clones in this sample may be carry-over from other donors' samples.

This chain links TRBV7-6 with TRBJ1-2, with D hard to call. This CDR3 region has 12 residues. Germline lookup yields CDR1 SGHVS and CDR2 FNYEAQ. V was clipped by 1 base and J by 8 bases, with 8 bases between them. CDR3 coding DNA: TGTGCCAGCAGCTTAGGCTGGGAGGGCTACACCTTC. It translates to CASSLGWEGYTF.

The chain has TRBV7-2 and TRBJ2-7; D is possibly TRBD2 (5 bases). V lost 2 bases, J lost 2 bases, and 13 bases lay in between. Germline V gives CDR1 SGHTA, CDR2 FQGNSA. The CDR3 spans 15 residues. CDR3 DNA sequence: TGTGCCAGCAGCTTATCCTGGACGGGAACCTACGAGCAGTACTTC. Translated, it gives CASSLSWTGTYEQYF.

This clonotype was picked up many times. This CDR3 is CASSIESSQLNTEAFF. The CDR3 nucleotides read TGTGCCAGTAGTATAGAGTCGTCACAGCTGAACACTGAAGCTTTCTTT. This chain uses TRBV19 with TRBJ1-1; D is uncertain. The CDR3 length is 16 residues. With 0 bases removed from V and 0 bases from J, the gap between germline ends came to 11 bases. In germline, CDR1 is LNHDA, CDR2 SQIVND (reference sequence).

Many counts were recorded for this clonotype. The CDR3 region is CASSPPGRSYEQYF. DNA of the CDR3: TGTGCCAGCAGCCCCCCAGGAAGGAGCTACGAGCAGTACTTC. The genes are TRBV7-8 and TRBJ2-7; D call uncertain. The CDR3 has 14 residues. Trimming left V 5 bases short and J 3 bases short, with 14 bases between. Per germline, CDR1 SGHVS and CDR2 FQNEAQ. Drawing the rest from reference TRBV7-8 and TRBJ2-7, the complete variable domain is GAGVSQSPRYKVAKRGQDVALRCDPISGHVSLFWYQQALGQGPEFLTYFQNEAQLDKSGLPSDRFFAERPEGSVSTLKIQRTQQEDSAVYLCASSPPGRSYEQYFGPGTRLTVT.

The chain joins TRBV29-1 to TRBJ2-1, with D maybe TRBD1 (6 bases). V dropped 5 bases and J dropped 6 bases, with 14 bases sitting between them. The germline CDR1 and CDR2 sequences are SQVTM and ANQGSEA. CDR3 length equals 13 residues. The CDR3 sequence: CSVRTVNLNEQFF. In DNA form, the CDR3 reads TGCAGCGTTAGGACAGTTAATCTCAATGAGCAGTTCTTC.

This clonotype was picked up a small number of times. The genes are TRBV4-1 and TRBJ1-2; TRBD1 might be the D (5 bases). Germline-derived CDR1 and CDR2 are MGHRA and YSYEKL. The V and J ends lost 4 bases and 10 bases respectively, with 16 bases between them. CDR3 length: 13 amino acids. The CDR3 loop is CASSLDLAGFYTF. CDR3 in DNA: TGCGCCAGCAGCCTCGACCTGGCAGGGTTCTACACCTTC.

V gene TRBV28 combines with J gene TRBJ1-5, with 7 bases aligning to TRBD1. The germline V gene has CDR1 MDHEN and CDR2 SYDVKM. The junction had 4 bases not matched to a gene; V was cut back by 8 bases and J by 3 bases. The CDR3 runs to 13 residues. CDR3 residues: CASGTVTNQPQHF. CDR3 coding DNA: TGTGCCAGCGGGACAGTGACCAATCAGCCCCAGCATTTT.

This clonotype was detected ten times or more. The V call is TRBV7-2, the J call TRBJ2-7; D could derive from TRBD1 or TRBD2 (5 bases each). The CDR3 has 15 amino acids. Germline values: CDR1 SGHTA, CDR2 FQGNSA. Trimming took off 0 bases at V and 4 bases at J, with 13 bases between the two ends. The CDR3 DNA sequence: TGTGCCAGCAGCTTAGCGAGTCGGGGCGGGTACGAGCAGTACTTC. Amino acids: CASSLASRGGYEQYF.